This TCR beta chain was obtained from a study of T cells after yellow fever vaccination. This CDR3 comprises 15 residues. Trimming removed 0 bases at V and 3 bases at J, with 11 bases between. In germline, CDR1 is LGHDT, CDR2 YNNKEL (reference sequence). This clonotype has just a few counts. Antigen unknown. Study outcomes and limitations: Post-booster samples contained most primary-vaccination clones (nearly 98% CD4, roughly 88% CD8).

MiXCR was run by TCRdb on the 5' RACE reads, yielding one entry per CDR3 protein. The sample has about 340,000 distinct CDR3 sequences; approximately 9% are singletons. The receptor was derived from a man in his late teens or twenties who received the YFV17D yellow fever vaccine. The sample in question was PBMCs, obtained on the day of the first yellow fever vaccination. The V call is TRBV3-1, the J call TRBJ1-1; the D is unclear. The CDR3 coding sequence is TGTGCCAGCAGCCAAGATATGAAGGGATACACTGAAGCTTTCTTT. It yields the protein CASSQDMKGYTEAFF.